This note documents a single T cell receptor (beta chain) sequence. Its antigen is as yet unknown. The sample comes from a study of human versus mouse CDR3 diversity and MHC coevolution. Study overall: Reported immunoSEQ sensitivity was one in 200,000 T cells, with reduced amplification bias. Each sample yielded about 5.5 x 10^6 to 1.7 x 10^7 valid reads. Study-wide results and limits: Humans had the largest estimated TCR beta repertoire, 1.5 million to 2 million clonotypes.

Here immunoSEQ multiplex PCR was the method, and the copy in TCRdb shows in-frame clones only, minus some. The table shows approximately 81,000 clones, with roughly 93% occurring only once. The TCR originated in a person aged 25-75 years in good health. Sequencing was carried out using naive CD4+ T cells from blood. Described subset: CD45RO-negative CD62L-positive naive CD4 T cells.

DNA of the CDR3: TGTGCCAGCAGTTTAGGAGGGGCGGTCGACGAGCAGTACTTC. Protein sequence: CASSLGGAVDEQYF. The chain is built from TRBV27 and TRBJ2-7; D possibly corresponds to TRBD2 (6 bases). Germline lookup yields CDR1 MNHEY and CDR2 SMNVEV (reference sequence). CDR3 length: 14 residues. The V and J ends lost 2 bases and 5 bases respectively, with 13 bases between them.